These 25 T cell receptor beta chains share one sample of origin, sequenced in a study of T cell changes during pregnancy in multiple sclerosis. Profiled with immunoSEQ multiplex PCR; TCRdb holds only in-frame clones, not every one. The table lists more than 55,000 clones, around 93% of them singletons. Sequenced here: peripheral blood, sampled in the first trimester of pregnancy. These receptors were collected from a female donor with multiple sclerosis, enrolled in a pregnancy study.

In DNA, the CDR3 is TGTGCCAGCAGCTTAGGGGCAGGGGGTGGCTCCTACGAGCAGTACTTC. Translating it yields CASSLGAGGGSYEQYF. The chain has TRBV7-6 and TRBJ2-7, with 7 bases fitting TRBD1. The CDR3 contains 16 residues. V lost 1 base, J lost 0 bases, and 6 bases stayed unmatched. From germline, CDR1 is SGHVS and CDR2 FNYEAQ.

The V call is TRBV19, the J call TRBJ1-2; D is uncertain. In germline, CDR1 is LNHDA, CDR2 SQIVND (reference sequence). V lost 0 bases and J 0 bases, leaving 8 bases between the germline ends. The CDR3 runs 15 residues. For the CDR3, the DNA is TGTGCCAGTAGTATAGACCCGCGCCCTAACTATGGCTACACCTTC. Its protein product is CASSIDPRPNYGYTF.

V and J are TRBV5-1 and TRBJ2-1; 8 bases are a match to TRBD1. In germline, CDR1 is SGHRS, CDR2 YFSETQ. The CDR3 contains 16 residues. V dropped 3 bases and J dropped 5; count of bases not matched to a gene: 10. The CDR3 protein is CASSWGTGQVNNEQFF. The CDR3 region has the DNA TGCGCCAGCAGCTGGGGAACGGGACAGGTGAACAATGAGCAGTTCTTC.

This sequence joins TRBV5-4 and TRBJ2-7; D gene uncertain. The germline CDR1 and CDR2 sequences are SGHNT and YYREEE (reference sequence). Trimming took off 7 bases at V and 4 bases at J, with 3 bases between the two ends. This CDR3 has 9 amino acids. The CDR3 sequence is CASLYEQYF. DNA for the CDR3: TGTGCCAGCCTATACGAGCAGTACTTC.

The CDR3 nucleotides read TGTGCCAGCAGCTCCGAGGTTGCTCCCTCTATCACAGATACGCAGTATTTT. Translating it yields CASSSEVAPSITDTQYF. The chain carries TRBV7-6 and TRBJ2-3, with no clear D. V lost 4 bases to trimming and J lost 2 bases, with 19 bases between them. The CDR3 consists of 17 residues. Germline loops: CDR1 SGHVS, CDR2 FNYEAQ.

This clone has just one count. The chain joins TRBV7-2 to TRBJ2-3, with 10 bases lining up with TRBD2. V was clipped by 5 bases and J by 1 base; unmatched bases: 3. This CDR3 spans 15 amino acids. The germline V gene has CDR1 SGHTA and CDR2 FQGNSA. CDR3 in DNA: TGTGCCAGCAGCCCCCTAGCGGGAGGCACAGATACGCAGTATTTT. Amino acid sequence: CASSPLAGGTDTQYF.

The gene calls are TRBV6-5 and TRBJ1-1; D is possibly TRBD1 (5 bases). Germline CDR1 MNHEY, CDR2 SVGAGI. The CDR3 has 14 residues. Trimming removed 8 bases at V and 0 bases at J, with 13 bases between. The CDR3 spells CASSPRGLNTEAFF. In nucleotides, the CDR3 is TGTGCCAGCTCCCCGCGGGGCTTGAACACTGAAGCTTTCTTT.

The chain combines TRBV4-3 with TRBJ2-5; TRBD1 might be the D (6 bases). Trimming stripped 3 bases from V and 1 base from J, with 12 bases between. Germline V gene data show CDR1 as LGHNA and CDR2 as YSLEER. The CDR3 totals 15 residues. The CDR3 DNA follows: TGCGCCAGCAGCCAGGGGGCTCTGGGCCAAGAGACCCAGTACTTC. The encoded protein is CASSQGALGQETQYF.

A single count supports this clone. The chain couples TRBV7-3 to TRBJ1-6; D is possibly TRBD1 (5 bases). Germline CDR1 reads SGHTA; CDR2 reads FQGTGA. Trimming pared 8 bases from V and 10 bases from J, leaving 15 bases between. This CDR3 spans 13 amino acids. The CDR3 DNA follows: TGTGCCAGCGGGGCAGTATTTGGATCACCCCTCCACTTT. Residues: CASGAVFGSPLHF.

CDR3: CASSLEGQGEAFF. Here the CDR3 DNA reads TGTGCCAGCAGCTTAGAGGGGCAAGGTGAAGCTTTCTTT. The gene calls are TRBV7-2 and TRBJ1-1, with a possible D match to TRBD1 (5 bases). Trimming cost V 1 base and J 7 bases, with 10 bases left between them. This CDR3 spans 13 amino acids. CDR1 SGHTA and CDR2 FQGNSA come from the germline V gene.

The chain carries TRBV2 and TRBJ2-3; D is perhaps TRBD2 (7 bases). Trimming stripped 5 bases from V and 3 bases from J, with 15 bases between. The CDR3 length is 15 residues. Germline assignment: CDR1 SNHLY and CDR2 FYNNEI. This CDR3 reads CASSPRGGLTDTQYF. CDR3 DNA: TGTGCCAGCAGTCCGAGGGGGGGGTTGACAGATACGCAGTATTTT. Full variable domain (missing parts from reference TRBV2 and TRBJ2-3): EPEVTQTPSHQVTQMGQEVILRCVPISNHLYFYWYRQILGQKVEFLVSFYNNEISEKSEIFDDQFSVERPDGSNFTLKIRSTKLEDSAMYFCASSPRGGLTDTQYFGPGTRLTVL.

This chain joins TRBV6-5 and TRBJ1-2, with D unclear. Between the trimmed V and J ends, which lost 2 bases and 1 base, there was a span of 8 bases. Germline CDR1 and CDR2: MNHEY and SVGAGI. The CDR3 covers 14 residues. Here the CDR3 reads CASSYDTINYGYTF. CDR3 sequence (DNA): TGTGCCAGCAGTTACGATACAATTAACTATGGCTACACCTTC.

The genes are TRBV7-2 and TRBJ2-5; 12 bases line up with TRBD2. The CDR3 has 18 amino acids. Trimming removed 0 bases from V and 1 base from J; junction bases left unmatched: 6. Germline loops: CDR1 SGHTA, CDR2 FQGNSA. The CDR3 region has the DNA TGTGCCAGCAGCTTAGCGGCTAGCGGGGGGGCCATCCAAGAGACCCAGTACTTC. This gives the protein CASSLAASGGAIQETQYF.

The chain recombines TRBV4-3 with TRBJ1-1; possible D gene TRBD1, 5 bases. Germline-derived CDR1 and CDR2 are LGHNA and YSLEER. The CDR3 runs 13 residues. Trimming removed 4 bases from V and 6 bases from J, with 12 bases in between. CDR3 in amino acids: CASSLRGTSEAFF. The CDR3 DNA is TGCGCCAGCAGCCTTAGGGGAACCTCTGAAGCTTTCTTT.

The chain combines TRBV11-2 with TRBJ2-5; 11 positions match TRBD2. Germline V gene data show CDR1 as SGHAT and CDR2 as FQNNGV. J lost 3 bases, V lost 5 bases, and 8 bases had no gene match. CDR3 length: 16 amino acids. The CDR3 sequence is CASSHGTSGTEETQYF. CDR3 nucleotide sequence: TGTGCCAGCAGCCACGGGACTAGCGGCACTGAAGAGACCCAGTACTTC.

The chain joins TRBV7-2 to TRBJ1-1; D is possibly TRBD1 (5 bases). Germline V gene sequence: CDR1 SGHTA, CDR2 FQGNSA. Trimming stripped 5 bases from V and 0 bases from J, with 10 bases between. This CDR3 is built from 14 residues. The chain's CDR3 is CASSIQAMNTEAFF. CDR3 coding DNA: TGTGCCAGCAGCATACAGGCGATGAACACTGAAGCTTTCTTT.

The sample holds one count of this clone. V is TRBV27 and J is TRBJ2-3, with 9 bases matching TRBD2. The CDR3 covers 16 residues. Trimming at V came to 4 bases and at J to 0 bases, leaving 5 bases not matched to a gene. Germline loops: CDR1 MNHEY, CDR2 SMNVEV (reference sequence). The CDR3 DNA follows: TGTGCCAGCAGTTCCCAGCGGGGGGCTAGCACAGATACGCAGTATTTT. It specifies CASSSQRGASTDTQYF.

This chain uses TRBV27 with TRBJ1-6; the D is unclear. CDR3 length: 14 amino acids. Germline V lookup: CDR1 MNHEY, CDR2 SMNVEV (reference sequence). Trimming took 3 bases from V and 10 from J, leaving 13 bases between them. CDR3 sequence (DNA): TGTGCCAGCAGTTTGGACGGACTTATATCACCCCTCCACTTT. Translated, it gives CASSLDGLISPLHF.

This chain joins TRBV7-2 and TRBJ2-1; D is possibly TRBD1 (5 bases). Trimming removed 5 bases from V and 9 bases from J, with 14 bases in between. Per the germline V gene, CDR1 is SGHTA and CDR2 is FQGNSA. This CDR3 has 13 residues. In nucleotides, the CDR3 is TGTGCCAGCAGCCCGGACACGGTGGGTGAGCAGTTCTTC. The encoded protein is CASSPDTVGEQFF.

The rearrangement uses TRBV6-1 and TRBJ2-7, with a possible D match to TRBD1 (5 bases). CDR3 length equals 12 residues. Between the trimmed V and J ends, which lost 3 bases and 6 bases, there was a span of 9 bases. Germline-derived CDR1 and CDR2 are MNHNS and SASEGT. The CDR3 DNA is TGTGCCAGCAGTGACAGGGTAGGCGAGCAGTACTTC. It encodes CASSDRVGEQYF.

Only one count was recorded for this clone. The chain recombines TRBV2 with TRBJ2-3, with no clear D. This CDR3 comprises 15 residues. In germline, CDR1 is SNHLY, CDR2 FYNNEI. Trimming pared 7 bases from V and 2 bases from J, leaving 16 bases between. The CDR3 region is CASKNNPSSTDTQYF. The CDR3 DNA is TGTGCCAGCAAAAACAATCCTTCTTCCACAGATACGCAGTATTTT.

This chain uses TRBV2 with TRBJ1-6; D is possibly TRBD1 (5 bases). V was clipped by 3 bases and J by 1 base, with 13 bases between them. The CDR3 covers 17 residues. The germline V gene has CDR1 SNHLY and CDR2 FYNNEI. This CDR3 reads CASSDGQGLSYNSPLHF. The CDR3 bases are TGTGCCAGCAGTGATGGTCAGGGACTTTCCTATAATTCACCCCTCCACTTT.

The gene calls are TRBV11-3 and TRBJ1-1; D perhaps matches TRBD1 (5 bases). From germline, CDR1 is SGHNT and CDR2 YENEEA. The germline V and J ends were trimmed by 5 bases and 6 bases, with 13 bases remaining between them. This CDR3 contains 13 residues. The CDR3 DNA sequence: TGTGCCAGCAGCGGACGGGGGGAACCTGAAGCTTTCTTT. It translates to CASSGRGEPEAFF.

The rearrangement links TRBV7-6 to TRBJ2-1, with 8 bases fitting TRBD1. The CDR3 consists of 16 residues. The ends lost 4 bases at V and 0 bases at J; junction bases unmatched: 5. Germline V lookup: CDR1 SGHVS, CDR2 FNYEAQ. This CDR3 is CASSSWTGSSYNEQFF. The CDR3 nucleotides are TGTGCCAGCAGCTCCTGGACAGGGAGCTCCTACAATGAGCAGTTCTTC. Drawing the rest from reference TRBV7-6 and TRBJ2-1, the complete variable domain is GAGVSQSPRYKVTKRGQDVALRCDPISGHVSLYWYRQALGQGPEFLTYFNYEAQQDKSGLPNDRFSAERPEGSISTLTIQRTEQRDSAMYRCASSSWTGSSYNEQFFGPGTRLTVL.

This clone showed up just once. The chain couples TRBV19 to TRBJ2-1, with D possibly being TRBD2 (7 bases). The germline gives CDR1 LNHDA, CDR2 SQIVND (reference sequence). V was cut by 5 bases and J by 4 bases, with 15 bases left in between. The CDR3 runs 15 residues. The CDR3 region has the DNA TGTGCCAGTAGTTTGGGCCGGGGGGCTTACAATGAGCAGTTCTTC. Protein sequence: CASSLGRGAYNEQFF.